This entry is about one T cell receptor (beta chain). Its specific antigen is unknown. The record has no base qualities; no much larger clone is one base away. Libraries were constructed by the immunoSEQ multiplex PCR assay. For the multiplex PCR, a mixture combining 60 forward primers for TCR Vbeta segments and 13 reverse primers for TCR Jbeta segments was used. The CDR3 region of rearranged TCR beta genes was amplified from genomic DNA with a multiplex PCR assay. The Illumina HiSeq System was used to sequence the amplified TCR beta libraries as 87-base-pair reads. The study's processing was this. Across the 700 or so repertoires, a later analysis counted some 80 million unique TCR beta chains, approximately 12 million of which were shared by at least two donors. Raw reads were error-corrected and collapsed into unique sequences by a nearest-neighbor algorithm in which closely related sequences were merged to remove PCR and sequencing errors. CDR3 sequences were aligned to IMGT reference sequences to assign V, D and J gene segments. For a sequence to be retained, at least a six-nucleotide match to both a V gene segment and a J gene segment was required. Rearrangements were called productive when the CDR3 lacked stop codons and stayed in frame with V and J; all others were non-productive. Following IMGT convention, CDR3 was defined as the stretch from the second conserved V-encoded cysteine to the conserved J-encoded phenylalanine. Sequences without an unambiguous match to a single V gene segment were excluded from the earlier analysis of 500 to 700 of the donors. In an earlier analysis of a few hundred of the donors, V segments were called functional above 56.7% productive rearrangements and were called segregating when the between-donor standard deviation exceeded 5%. A statistical classification framework was built for diagnosing cytomegalovirus status from the catalog of TCR beta chain sequences. V and J gene assignment, in a later analysis, came from comparing TCR nucleotide sequences with IMGT/GENE-DB human TR gene sequences. Using the TCRdist pipeline, a later analysis assigned CDR3 sequences along with most-parsimonious VDJ recombination scenarios. In a later analysis, every TCR beta chain was defined by the combination of its CDR3 amino acid sequence and its V-gene family, and reads without a unique V-gene family were dropped. In a later analysis, nearly 600 highly shared, low-generation-probability nucleotide sequences were removed to address suspected cross-contamination and a sequencing artifact. In a later analysis, a clonal expansion index was calculated for each public chain from normalized within-repertoire ranks of inferred template counts. In a later analysis, generation probabilities were computed with a VDJ recombination model fitted to out-of-frame rearrangements, and the resulting probabilities were checked against IGoR. Hypergeometric tests were used in a later analysis to score TCR-TCR, TCR-HLA and TCR-CMV co-occurrence, with a repertoire-size bias correction applied to the TCR pairs. In a later analysis, false discovery rates were estimated by permuting HLA or CMV assignments 20 times. In a later analysis, co-occurring TCRs were grouped using DBSCAN, and TCRdist sequence similarity was added for clustering within HLA-allele-positive subsets. Repertoires with fewer than 30,000 or more than 120,000 public chains, plus five repertoires with anomalous nucleotide sharing, were excluded from co-occurrence clustering. TCRdb carries this immuneACCESS record with in-frame sequences only. Its versions omit some clonotypes, under half of them owing to an unresolved V gene in the studies checked, with the rest unexplained. V, J and clone size derive from that table, while D and trimming were established from the DNA sequence. Within this sample are 150,000 to 200,000 clones, with more than 85% of them counted one time only. The ten top clones hold under 2% of the sample.

Measured from the cysteine to the phenylalanine, the CDR3 is 14 residues long. Only CDR3 DNA remains: 42 bases, in frame from the first base. Per the germline V gene (reference sequence), LNHDA is the CDR1 and SQIVND is the CDR2. V is cut by 6 bases and J by 4 bases, and the space between the germline ends is 15 bases. The record originates from a study of cytomegalovirus exposure and HLA in healthy donors (dated by TCRdb to 2016 to 2017). For the study in its entirety: An earlier analysis of several hundred of the donors reported over 250 Gb of sequence data and 95 million to 120 million unique TCR beta sequences obtained from about 170 million T cells. An early release covering roughly 580 HLA-typed donors comprised about 300 gigabases of sequencing data and roughly 86 million unique TCR sequences. Of the roughly 430 genotyped donors, about 80% fell in the genetic ancestry cluster associated with self-reported Caucasian donors. The aim of the study was to test whether cataloging public T cell receptors could identify signatures of past pathogen exposure. The study profiled the T cell repertoires of 500 to 800 subjects by immunosequencing and related them to cytomegalovirus serostatus. Along with the approximately 600-subject first cohort, a separate validation cohort of 120 different subjects was used. High-throughput TCR immunosequencing, statistical association of individual TCRs with disease status, and machine learning were combined to predict cytomegalovirus infection status. A later analysis re-analyzed previously published TCR beta repertoires from roughly 630 donors and added high-resolution HLA genotyping to study TCR occurrence patterns. In the later analysis, no new phenotypic data were used to find candidate immune exposures; instead, reliance was placed on TCR beta sequences and their occurrence across donors. To decide whether each TCR beta V gene segment behaved as functional or pseudogenic, an earlier analysis of approximately 620 of the donors relied on high-throughput TCR beta sequencing. Donor age, sex, ethnicity and CMV serostatus were collected together with the repertoire data. Genome-wide SNP genotypes for about 65% of the roughly 670 donors were used in a later genetic analysis, which treated that subset as a discovery cohort. Every discovery cohort repertoire had been produced on one sequencing platform. Both class I and class II loci were covered by HLA typing, at four-digit resolution. Typing coverage differed by locus: A, B, C, DRB1 and DQB1 were typed in roughly 629-630 donors, DQA1 in 500 to 550, DPA1 in around 610, and DPB1 in just under 490. A handful of DR-DQ haplotypes were treated as single units for association and clustering because of strong linkage in the cohort. Across some 400 genotyped donors of the cohort, an average of approximately 240,000 unique TCR beta nucleotide sequences per donor were sequenced, and roughly 20% of those sequences were non-productive.

The cohort was made up of 650 to 700 healthy bone marrow donors. All cohort members were sampled while nominally healthy, although unrecorded immune exposures were likely present. The donor was CMV seronegative and was included in the group of approximately 350 seronegative cohort members. Every donor gave a peripheral blood sample, and the peripheral blood mononuclear cells from that sample were used for TCR beta sequencing. Genomic DNA was extracted from the blood cell samples with the Qiagen DNeasy Blood Extraction Kit. Overall study results and their limits: A cluster of highly shared sequence variants was judged likely to be a technical artifact of the sequencing pipeline. According to the authors, the approach could potentially be generalized to other disease states and immunological phenotypes. While some public TCRs were present in many individuals, most TCR sequences turned up only very rarely across donors. The classifier was reported to diagnose cytomegalovirus status with high specificity and sensitivity in both the original and validation cohorts. Correlated functional status among segregating V segments might be attributable to linkage disequilibrium, but an unknown experimental factor could not be ruled out. At a false discovery rate of 0.05, a later analysis linked under 20,000 TCR beta sequences to specific HLA alleles. This cohort had only TCR beta chains sequenced, and the lack of alpha or paired-chain data limited which features could be detected. An association between a missense DCLRE1C variant and V-gene and J-gene trimming of TCR beta chains was found in a later genetic analysis and replicated in an independent cohort. Broadly in line with IMGT annotations, most TCR beta V segments showed up in productive rearrangements about 90% or about 30% of the time in an earlier analysis of 587 of the donors. In a later genetic analysis, fewer N-insertions in productive TCRs were reported among donors in an Asian-associated ancestry cluster than the approximately 670-donor mean. For the cohort, immune exposure information was limited to CMV serostatus. A further reported finding was that TCR beta sequences accurately predicted the HLA-A and HLA-B alleles for most subjects in the first cohort. Some IMGT-functional V segments, including TRBV6-2 and TRBV6-3, could not be told apart with the 87-base-pair reads, so those segments were excluded. Roughly uniform sequencing depth across donors was assumed in presence/absence analyses, although this assumption may not hold. Strong co-occurrence of HLA alleles, especially DR and DQ, made assigning TCR associations to individual alleles difficult. Because some donors lacked HLA typing at each locus, the association tests relied only on the typed subset. The study listed 150 to 200 TCR beta chains as associated with cytomegalovirus. A later analysis found that TCR association rates varied across HLA loci, with DRB1 alleles showing the most associated TCRs and HLA-C alleles the fewest. In a later analysis, HLA-associated TCR beta chains showed more clonal expansion and lower generation probabilities than non-associated chains that were equally common. In a later analysis, most CMV-associated TCR beta chains were found to appear HLA-restricted, with HLA associations seemingly driven largely by CMV exposure. In vitro tests confirmed that a few of the cytomegalovirus-associated TCR beta chains recognize cytomegalovirus antigens. Several of the top co-occurrence clusters appeared to be linked to parvovirus B19, influenza, CMV and Epstein-Barr virus, according to a later analysis. Because counts were too low, about 18 rarely observed V segments, including chromosome 9 orphons, were excluded from the earlier analysis of under 650 of the donors.

This sequence was found in a woman aged 18-29 years in good health and CMV-seronegative. The chain uses TRBV19 and TRBJ2-5; TRBD2 is perhaps the D gene, given 6 matching bases. Sequencing input: PBMCs. The CDR3 here reads CASRSVGGVETQYF. The nucleotide sequence reads as follows: TGTGCCAGTAGATCCGTCGGGGGTGTAGAGACCCAGTACTTC. Here the CDR3 is joined to the reference TRBV19 and TRBJ2-5 genes, and the full variable domain is: DGGITQSPKYLFRKEGQNVTLSCEQNLNHDAMYWYRQDPGQGLRLIYYSQIVNDFQKGDIAEGYSVSREKKESFPLTVTSAQKNPTAFYLCASRSVGGVETQYFGPGTRLLVL.